Given below is one T cell receptor beta chain in context. The junction departs from the called germline gene at one end, perhaps through a read error. The data were taken from a study of T cell responses to AZD1222 COVID-19 vaccine. This CDR3 spans 13 amino acids. Germline CDR1 reads LGHDT; CDR2 reads YNNKEL (reference sequence). TCRdb keeps only in-frame clones here, not all; method: immunoSEQ multiplex PCR. The table has more than 60,000 clones, approximately 85% seen once; the top ten hold about 19%. This clonotype was obtained from an adult in good health. The rearrangement joins TRBV3-1 (or the pseudogene TRBV3-2) to TRBJ2-1; D gene ambiguous. The sample in question was peripheral blood, obtained on day 0 of AZD1222 vaccination. CDR3 protein: CASSEDGLREQFF. DNA of the CDR3: TGTGCCAGCAGCGAAGATGGGCTAAGGGAGCAGTTCTTC.